This T cell receptor (beta chain) was retrieved from a study of cytomegalovirus exposure and HLA in healthy donors. PCR primers comprised 60 Vbeta and 13 Jbeta primers. Method: immunoSEQ multiplex PCR; TCRdb's copy keeps in-frame clones and lacks some. Here the sample spans roughly 220,000 clones, approximately 79% being singletons. This clone was detected once. The CDR3 is made up of 11 amino acids. Per germline, CDR1 MNHEY and CDR2 SMNVEV (reference sequence). J gave up 8 bases and V 8 bases, and 3 bases lay outside the gene matches. This sequence was found in a man over 45 in good health and CMV-seronegative. V usage is TRBV27 and J usage is TRBJ1-1; 9 bases are shared with TRBD1. Sequencing input: PBMCs. The CDR3 sequence: CASGTGMEAFF. CDR3 nucleotides: TGTGCCAGCGGGACAGGGATGGAAGCTTTCTTT.